A single sample gave rise to the 5 T cell receptor beta chains below, sequenced in a study of blood T cells in healthy people across ages. PCR was performed a second time for 7 to 11 cycles using a sample-barcoded 5' primer and a J-beta primer mix. TCRdb re-derived calls from the 5' RACE reads in MiXCR, one entry per CDR3 protein. There are 1.5 million to 2 million distinct CDR3 sequences in the sample; just under 50% occur only once, and less than 2.5% lies in the top ten. The sequenced sample was blood. These TCRs come from a woman between 40 and 55 years old in good health.

This clonotype appeared a single time. The rearrangement joins TRBV3-1 to TRBJ1-5, with TRBD1 matching 9 bases. The CDR3 sequence is 15 residues long. Germline lookup yields CDR1 LGHDT and CDR2 YNNKEL (reference sequence). Germline trimming cut 4 bases from V and 4 bases from J; bases unmatched to any gene: 5. In DNA form, the CDR3 reads TGTGCCAGCAGCCCTGACGGGACAGGGAATCAGCCCCAGCATTTT. Its translation is CASSPDGTGNQPQHF.

The J gene is TRBJ2-7, the V gene TRBV7-9, with a weak D call TRBD1 (6 bases). The germline gives CDR1 SEHNR, CDR2 FQNEAQ (reference sequence). CDR3 length: 14 amino acids. V lost 2 bases to trimming and J lost 5 bases, with 13 bases between them. The CDR3 here is CASSLTTGFNEQYF. The CDR3 nucleotides are TGTGCCAGCAGCTTAACTACAGGGTTCAACGAGCAGTACTTC.

This clonotype has just a few counts. J is TRBJ2-5 and V is TRBV15, with TRBD1 as a possible D gene (6 bases). Trimming took 0 bases from V and 3 from J, leaving 11 bases between them. This CDR3 has 15 residues. The germline V gene has CDR1 LNHNV and CDR2 YYDKDF (reference sequence). CDR3 region: CATSRDKGGEETQYF. In DNA, the CDR3 is TGTGCCACCAGCAGAGATAAAGGGGGAGAAGAGACCCAGTACTTC.

This clonotype has more than one count but fewer than ten. This may be a read error, as it is one base from a much larger clone. The chain couples TRBV12-3 or TRBV12-4 to TRBJ2-3; D not resolved. CDR3 size: 13 residues. V gave up 8 bases and J gave up 2 bases, with 11 bases separating them. The CDR3 loop is CASGRATTDTQYF. The CDR3 DNA is TGTGCCAGCGGAAGGGCCACCACAGATACGCAGTATTTT.

The gene calls are TRBV6-6 and TRBJ2-5, with TRBD1 matching 7 bases. Germline V gene lookup returns CDR1 MNHNY and CDR2 SVGAGI (reference sequence). The CDR3 covers 15 residues. The trim removed 0 bases at V and 4 bases at J, leaving 5 bases unmatched. The CDR3: CASSYSSTGVETQYF. The CDR3 nucleotides read TGTGCCAGCAGTTACTCGTCTACAGGGGTAGAGACCCAGTACTTC.